Below are 32 T cell receptor beta chains sequenced from a single sample in a study of metastatic and nonmetastatic thyroid tumors. From the PCR reads, TCRdb re-called clones with MiXCR. This sample carries 4,900 or so clones, more than 25% of them seen once, and the ten largest clones take about 25%. Ahead of thyroid surgery, no patient had received treatment of any kind. The sample consisted of adjacent normal tissue. These receptors were taken from a female donor with papillary thyroid cancer or a benign thyroid nodule (not recorded which). Some clones in this sample may be carry-over from other donors' samples.

Sample share makes this clone medium-sized. A much larger clone lies a single base off, so this may be a read error. Within the sample, other DNA sequences also encode this same CDR3. The chain recombines TRBV6-1 with TRBJ1-2, with TRBD1 matching over 8 bases. Germline assignment: CDR1 MNHNS and CDR2 SASEGT. The junction had 6 bases not matched to a gene; V was cut back by 5 bases and J by 4 bases. The CDR3 extends over 14 amino acids. Written as DNA, the CDR3 is TGTGCCAGCAGTCCCCAGGGGGCGGGCTATGGCTACACCTTC. Amino acids: CASSPQGAGYGYTF.

Only a few counts were recorded for this clone. This chain uses TRBV6-5 with TRBJ2-7; D is tentatively TRBD1 or TRBD2 (6 bases each). This CDR3 is 16 amino acids long. Germline V gene lookup returns CDR1 MNHEY and CDR2 SVGAGI. Trimming cost V 4 bases and J 2 bases, with 18 bases left between them. The CDR3 sequence is CASSSDRWRGTYEQYF. The CDR3 region has the DNA TGTGCCAGCAGTTCTGACAGGTGGAGGGGCACCTACGAGCAGTACTTC.

By sample share, this clone is medium-sized. The chain recombines TRBV5-1 with TRBJ2-7; 7 bases agree with TRBD2. Losses at the gene ends were 4 bases for V and 6 bases for J; bases not matched to a gene: 13. There are 15 residues in the CDR3. Germline-derived CDR1 and CDR2 are SGHRS and YFSETQ. CDR3 region: CASSILEGRGGEQYF. CDR3 in DNA: TGCGCCAGCAGCATACTAGAGGGGAGGGGAGGCGAGCAGTACTTC.

The rearrangement links TRBV20-1 to TRBJ1-5; possible D gene TRBD1, 6 bases. The CDR3 consists of 16 residues. CDR1 is DFQATT, CDR2 SNEGSKA, per germline (reference sequence). Between the trimmed V and J ends, which lost 3 bases and 0 bases, there was a span of 15 bases. The CDR3 is CSASVPGVISNQPQHF. The CDR3 nucleotides read TGCAGTGCTAGCGTCCCAGGGGTAATTAGCAATCAGCCCCAGCATTTT.

This clone was recorded once. The V call is TRBV11-1, the J call TRBJ2-3; 8 nucleotides agree with TRBD1. CDR1 and CDR2 (germline): SGHAT, FQDESV (reference sequence). CDR3 length equals 17 residues. After removal of 6 bases from V and 1 base from J, the junction contained 12 bases not matched to a gene. CDR3 in DNA: TGTGCCAGCAGAAAGAGTCAGGGGGCCATGGGCACAGATACGCAGTATTTT. This encodes CASRKSQGAMGTDTQYF.

This clone was seen more than once but under ten times. The rearrangement joins TRBV9 to TRBJ2-5, with 7 bases matching TRBD1. V shed 8 bases, J shed 5 bases, and the junction held 6 bases outside the gene matches. The germline CDR1 and CDR2 sequences are SGDLS and YYNGEE. There are 12 residues in the CDR3. For the CDR3, the DNA is TGTGCCAGAACAGGGACAGATGAGACCCAGTACTTC. Protein: CARTGTDETQYF.

By frequency in the sample, this clone is large. V is TRBV28 and J is TRBJ2-3; D may be TRBD1 (5 bases). The CDR3 is made up of 15 amino acids. Between the trimmed V and J ends, which lost 4 bases and 2 bases, there was a span of 13 bases. Germline values: CDR1 MDHEN, CDR2 SYDVKM. CDR3 loop: CASSWGRTNTDTQYF. The CDR3 coding sequence is TGTGCCAGCAGTTGGGGAAGGACAAACACAGATACGCAGTATTTT.

The chain employs TRBV11-3 and TRBJ2-1; D is uncertain. Looked up from germline, CDR1 is SGHNT and CDR2 is YENEEA. The V and J ends lost 5 bases and 10 bases respectively, with 15 bases between them. The CDR3 totals 13 residues. The CDR3 reads CASSRGPQREQFF. In DNA form, the CDR3 reads TGTGCCAGCAGCCGAGGTCCGCAACGAGAGCAGTTCTTC.

Only a few counts were recorded for this clone. The gene calls are TRBV6-2 or TRBV6-3 and TRBJ2-2, with D tentatively TRBD1 (5 bases). The germline V and J ends were trimmed by 2 bases and 3 bases, with 13 bases remaining between them. The CDR3 totals 16 residues. The V gene's germline CDR1 is MNHEY and CDR2 SVGEGT. The DNA for the CDR3 is TGTGCCAGCAGTTACGGGGATCAGGGATACACCGGGGAGCTGTTTTTT. It codes for CASSYGDQGYTGELFF.

Only a few counts were recorded for this clone. Other DNA sequences within the sample encode an identical CDR3. The genes are TRBV5-1 and TRBJ2-7; the match to TRBD2 covers 7 bases. The length of the CDR3 is 16 residues. Germline assignment: CDR1 SGHRS and CDR2 YFSETQ. V gave up 3 bases and J gave up 3 bases; unmatched junction bases: 12. As DNA, the CDR3 is TGCGCCAGCAGCTCGGGCGGGGGTTGGGCATACTACGAGCAGTACTTC. Its protein product is CASSSGGGWAYYEQYF.

This clone was observed at least ten times. The chain carries TRBV7-2 and TRBJ1-2; D possibly corresponds to TRBD1 (6 bases). The V end lost 1 base, the J end lost 8 bases, and 20 bases lay between the germline ends. CDR1 SGHTA and CDR2 FQGNSA come from the germline V gene. The length of the CDR3 is 16 residues. As DNA, the CDR3 is TGTGCCAGCAGCTTAGGGGGTCATGGGGGGGGCAGGGGCTACACCTTC. It yields the protein CASSLGGHGGGRGYTF.

The chain employs TRBV5-1 and TRBJ1-6, with D hard to call. The CDR3 spans 16 residues. The germline CDR1 and CDR2 sequences are SGHRS and YFSETQ. The V gene lost 3 bases and the J gene lost 10 bases, with 20 bases spanning the gap. The CDR3 bases are TGCGCCAGCAGCTCACCGAGGGTAAAGATTGGCTCACCCCTCCACTTT. Its protein product is CASSSPRVKIGSPLHF.

This clone was observed a few times. The gene calls are TRBV6-2 or TRBV6-3 and TRBJ2-1, with 10 bases that match TRBD2. The germline V gene encodes CDR1 MNHEY and CDR2 SVGEGT. The V segment lost 2 bases and the J segment 0 bases; nucleotides outside the gene matches: 4. This CDR3 has 17 amino acids. The CDR3 region has the DNA TGTGCCAGCAGTTACCTAGCGGGGGCCGCCTCCTACAATGAGCAGTTCTTC. It is translated as CASSYLAGAASYNEQFF.

The chain joins TRBV6-2 or TRBV6-3 to TRBJ2-7; 8 nucleotides match TRBD2. Unmatched junction bases numbered 9, after V lost 2 bases and J lost 3 bases. This CDR3 contains 16 residues. Per the germline V gene, CDR1 is MNHEY and CDR2 is SVGEGT. CDR3 in DNA: TGTGCCAGCAGTTACCCCGCGGGGGGATACCTCTACGAGCAGTACTTC. The encoded protein is CASSYPAGGYLYEQYF.

The V call is TRBV11-1, the J call TRBJ2-2; TRBD2 aligns across 10 bases. The CDR3 runs 17 residues. CDR1 is SGHAT, CDR2 FQDESV, per germline (reference sequence). The V gene end was trimmed by 4 bases and the J gene end by 4 bases; junction bases not matched to a gene: 9. The DNA of the CDR3 is TGTGCCAGCAGCTCCCGACTAGCGGGCGCATCCACCGGGGAGCTGTTTTTT. This translates into CASSSRLAGASTGELFF.

The chain recombines TRBV2 with TRBJ2-7; D gene uncertain. Trimming left V 7 bases short and J 4 bases short, with 14 bases between. This CDR3 spans 13 amino acids. CDR1 and CDR2 (germline): SNHLY, FYNNEI. CDR3 loop: CASKPGVGYEQYF. In nucleotides, the CDR3 is TGTGCCAGCAAGCCAGGCGTTGGTTACGAGCAGTACTTC.

The chain links TRBV6-2 or TRBV6-3 to TRBJ1-2; tentatively, D is TRBD1 (5 bases). Germline V gene data show CDR1 as MNHEY and CDR2 as SVGEGT. V was clipped by 0 bases and J by 5 bases, with 10 bases between them. The CDR3 has 14 residues. The CDR3 is CASSYSGPNYGYTF. CDR3 in DNA: TGTGCCAGCAGTTACTCGGGACCGAATTATGGCTACACCTTC.

This clone showed up just a few times. The rearrangement uses TRBV6-1 and TRBJ1-5; D might be TRBD1 (5 bases). CDR1 is MNHNS, CDR2 SASEGT, per germline. The CDR3 is 15 amino acids. Trimming stripped 7 bases from V and 2 bases from J, with 15 bases between. CDR3 DNA sequence: TGTGCCAGCAAATTTGGGGGGTTAGGCAATCAGCCCCAGCATTTT. Amino acids: CASKFGGLGNQPQHF.

The chain carries TRBV6-1 and TRBJ1-5, with TRBD1 as a possible D gene (5 bases). Germline V gene data show CDR1 as MNHNS and CDR2 as SASEGT. The V gene lost 8 bases and the J gene lost 6 bases, with 17 bases spanning the gap. The CDR3 spans 14 residues. The CDR3 spells CASSPRGLGQPQHF. In DNA form, the CDR3 reads TGTGCCAGCTCTCCTAGGGGCTTGGGTCAGCCCCAGCATTTT.

The V and J genes are TRBV6-1 and TRBJ2-2, with TRBD1 matching over 9 bases. Per germline, CDR1 MNHNS and CDR2 SASEGT. V lost 7 bases to trimming and J lost 1 base; unmatched junction nucleotides: 4. The CDR3 length is 15 residues. This CDR3 is CASTGQGRNTGELFF. DNA of the CDR3: TGTGCCAGCACCGGACAGGGGAGGAACACCGGGGAGCTGTTTTTT.

This clone is medium-sized by share. The chain has TRBV4-2 and TRBJ2-1; TRBD2 matches 14 bases. The V and J ends lost 2 bases and 9 bases, in that order; junction bases with no gene match: 15. This CDR3 contains 19 residues. The V gene's germline CDR1 is LGHNA and CDR2 YNFKEQ. The CDR3 is CASSQKGGLAGGRLVEQFF. The CDR3 DNA sequence: TGTGCCAGCAGCCAAAAAGGAGGACTAGCGGGAGGCCGACTGGTTGAGCAGTTCTTC.

The count of this clone is one. The gene calls are TRBV4-1 and TRBJ1-2; no definite D call. This CDR3 spans 14 amino acids. V was shortened by 3 bases and J by 8 bases, with 16 bases between the two germline ends. Germline V gene sequence: CDR1 MGHRA, CDR2 YSYEKL. CDR3 DNA: TGCGCCAGCAGCCAGGGCCCGACAAGGCGGGGCTACACCTTC. Its translation is CASSQGPTRRGYTF.

In its sample, this clone was seen many times. The V and J genes are TRBV30 and TRBJ2-1; D unresolved. CDR3 length equals 15 residues. V lost 3 bases to trimming and J lost 9 bases, with 21 bases between them. Germline V gives CDR1 GTSNPN, CDR2 SVGIG (reference sequence). DNA of the CDR3: TGTGCCTGGAGCAACCAGGAAATCCTGTTTCCTGAGCAGTTCTTC. It encodes CAWSNQEILFPEQFF. The full variable domain, with the rest looked up from reference TRBV30 and TRBJ2-1, is SQTIHQWPATLVQPVGSPLSLECTVEGTSNPNLYWYRQAAGRGLQLLFYSVGIGQISSEVPQNLSASRPQDRQFILSSKKLLLSDSGFYLCAWSNQEILFPEQFFGPGTRLTVL.

CDR3 region: CSARDQGRWTEAFF. In DNA, the CDR3 is TGCAGTGCTAGAGATCAGGGAAGATGGACTGAAGCTTTCTTT. V is TRBV20-1 and J is TRBJ1-1; tentative D call: TRBD1 (5 bases). This CDR3 is built from 14 residues. CDR1 and CDR2 from the germline V gene are DFQATT and SNEGSKA (reference sequence). The V end lost 0 bases, the J end lost 5 bases, and 13 bases lay between the germline ends.

The V gene is TRBV6-1, the J gene TRBJ1-2; D gene ambiguous. This CDR3 has 12 residues. The germline CDR1 and CDR2 sequences are MNHNS and SASEGT. Trimming stripped 11 bases from V and 11 bases from J, with 21 bases between. CDR3 DNA sequence: TGTGCCTCTTCCCTGGCGAGCGGTGGTTACACCTTC. It is translated as CASSLASGGYTF.

This clone is classed as medium-sized. This sequence joins TRBV24-1 and TRBJ1-1; 7 bases map to TRBD1. The CDR3 runs 13 residues. Germline V gives CDR1 KGHDR, CDR2 SFDVKD. J gave up 6 bases and V 6 bases, and 6 bases lay outside the gene matches. In DNA, the CDR3 is TGTGCCACCAGTTCAGGGGGAGGCTCTGAAGCTTTCTTT. It translates to CATSSGGGSEAFF.

In this sample, this clone turned up a few times. The V gene is TRBV28, the J gene TRBJ2-7; 8 bases line up with TRBD2. V shed 8 bases, J shed 0 bases, and the junction held 6 bases outside the gene matches. The CDR3 length is 14 residues. Germline V gene lookup returns CDR1 MDHEN and CDR2 SYDVKM. In DNA, the CDR3 is TGTGCCAGCTTAGCGGGGCGTAGCTCCTACGAGCAGTACTTC. Translated: CASLAGRSSYEQYF.

By sample fraction, this clone is large. The chain uses TRBV2 and TRBJ2-7, with TRBD1 matching over 7 bases. CDR1 and CDR2 from the germline V gene are SNHLY and FYNNEI. Trimming cost V 4 bases and J 0 bases; bases outside gene matches: 9. The CDR3 totals 16 residues. The CDR3 DNA reads TGTGCCAGCAGTGGAGCGGACAGGCTCGACTCCTACGAGCAGTACTTC. Translating it yields CASSGADRLDSYEQYF.

The rearrangement uses TRBV28 and TRBJ2-5; 9 nucleotides align to TRBD2. With V trimmed by 5 bases and J by 3 bases, 7 bases remained unmatched. Germline assignment: CDR1 MDHEN and CDR2 SYDVKM. The CDR3 extends over 15 amino acids. The CDR3 nucleotides are TGTGCCAGCAGTCAGTTGACTAGCGGAGAAGAGACCCAGTACTTC. It is translated as CASSQLTSGEETQYF.

The chain couples TRBV6-2 or TRBV6-3 to TRBJ2-7; D may be TRBD1 (6 bases). The germline V and J ends were trimmed by 4 bases and 3 bases, with 13 bases remaining between them. Germline CDR1 MNHEY, CDR2 SVGEGT. The length of the CDR3 is 14 residues. DNA of the CDR3: TGTGCCAGCAGTTCGGGACAAAAAAACTACGAGCAGTACTTC. It encodes CASSSGQKNYEQYF.

The rearrangement joins TRBV4-2 to TRBJ2-5; no firm D call. The V gene's germline CDR1 is LGHNA and CDR2 YNFKEQ. The V and J ends lost 1 base and 4 bases respectively, with 13 bases between them. This CDR3 is 15 amino acids long. CDR3 sequence: CASSQVDQTGETQYF. For the CDR3, the DNA is TGTGCCAGCAGCCAAGTAGACCAAACGGGAGAGACCCAGTACTTC.

This chain uses TRBV20-1 with TRBJ2-5, with TRBD2 matching over 8 bases. After removal of 6 bases from V and 4 bases from J, the junction contained 16 bases not matched to a gene. This CDR3 contains 16 residues. In germline, CDR1 is DFQATT, CDR2 SNEGSKA (reference sequence). CDR3 protein: CSADLAGGRGGETQYF. The CDR3 nucleotides are TGCAGTGCCGATTTGGCTGGGGGACGGGGGGGAGAGACCCAGTACTTC.